This T cell receptor (beta chain) stems from a study of T cells in Graves' hyperthyroidism and ophthalmopathy (dated by TCRdb to between 2018 and 2021). Broadly, across the study: Peripheral blood samples were taken at the time of initial diagnosis, prior to any treatment. In addition, the study compared T-cell repertoires in thyroid tissue and in blood from roughly 6 Graves' hyperthyroidism patients. A discovery cohort of fewer than 110 patients, approximately 45 with Graves' ophthalmopathy and roughly 59 with stable Graves' hyperthyroidism, was used to find distinguishing TCR V-J signatures. The 100 discovery patients were randomly split 7:3 into training and test sets. According to the paper, TCR Vbeta CDR3 sequencing was carried out on about 140 peripheral blood samples, which came from fewer than 50 ophthalmopathy, some 73 hyperthyroidism and approximately 17 progressor patients. Whether ophthalmopathy could be predicted prospectively was tested in an independent validation cohort made up of roughly 19 hyperthyroidism patients plus 17 patients who later progressed to ophthalmopathy. After sampling, hyperthyroidism patients received methimazole starting at 30 mg daily, and ophthalmopathy patients received high-dose intravenous methylprednisolone.

This clonotype was recorded a few times. It lacks a known antigen. Per-base quality was not reported, and no clone a single base away is much larger than it. Graves' hyperthyroidism was defined as stable when no progression to ophthalmopathy occurred over 18 months of follow-up. The hyperthyroidism patients were between 18 and 65 years old and newly diagnosed, with a disease duration of less than 2 months. The study excluded patients with uncontrolled infections, other autoimmune diseases, pregnancy or lactation. Diagnoses were based on clinical symptoms, serum thyroxine and TRAb, thyroid ultrasound and orbital computed tomography. PBMCs were separated from under 12 ml of fresh peripheral blood using Ficoll-Paque density gradient centrifugation. Total RNA was extracted with Trizol reagent, and quality was checked on an Agilent 2100 Bioanalyzer. Cut back by 9 bases and 5 bases, the V and J ends lie 11 bases apart. Reading from cysteine to phenylalanine, the CDR3 counts 12 amino acids. The read is trimmed to its CDR3 DNA, 36 bases read in frame from base 1. CDR1 LNHDA and CDR2 SQIVND are derived from the germline V gene (reference sequence).

Study-level results and caveats: In validation, the model predicted progression to ophthalmopathy with roughly 70% sensitivity and 72.22% specificity, a median of 6.5 months before onset. Most expanded thyroid clonotypes (frequency above 0.001) were also detected in blood, suggesting blood repertoires may reflect thyroid immune responses. Sample size was not statistically predetermined, and investigators were not blinded to group allocation. In cross-validation, a model built on a 13 V-J signature told ophthalmopathy apart from stable hyperthyroidism with under 90% sensitivity and 81% to 82% specificity, and in testing the same model reached 80%/75%.

Amplification of TCR beta CDR3 regions was carried out from RNA transcripts. For the first round of RT-PCR on the TCR CDR3, the HTBI primer set was used together with the Qiagen OneStep RT-PCR kit. Libraries were constructed in a second round of multiplex PCR, after which size selection and purification were performed. Paired-end sequencing of the libraries was performed with 100 bp reads on an Illumina HiSeq2000. The paper's data handling went like this. SOAPnuke was used to process the raw data, removing reads that contained adapters or uncalled bases, had a mean Phred below 15, or lacked an exact match to the constant primer or identifier. High-quality paired reads were merged using COPE v1.2.5, and each unique nucleotide sequence was defined as a clonotype. Clonotypes were aligned to IMGT TRBV, TRBD and TRBJ reference segments using MiTCR v1.1. Only V-J combinations with frequency above 0.0001, covering about 99% of repertoires, were analysed. The TCS score was defined as the ratio of F50 (clonal expansion) to E x V (chaos), calculated using BLOSUM62-based TCRdist between CDR3 peptides within each V-J. Welch's t-statistics and random forest reduced 500 to 550 V-J features to roughly 13, which were used in a naive Bayes classifier (R e1071). Using fastp at Q25 and MiXCR, TCRdb reprocessed the public reads and kept productive beta chains. Identical CDR3 protein sequences are pooled into one entry, listed with their most common genes and DNA. These V and J calls derive from TCRdb rather than the authors' analysis. The sample table contains roughly 700,000 distinct CDR3 sequences; only one count was recorded for around 15% of them. The ten largest clones capture roughly 10% of the sample.

The chain employs TRBV19 and TRBJ1-5; the D gene is possibly TRBD1, with 6 bases matching. The clonotype was recovered from a woman younger than 30 with Graves' hyperthyroidism. Sequenced sample: blood. The encoded CDR3 is CASHKGDQPQHF. In nucleotide form, the sequence is TGTGCCAGCCACAAGGGGGATCAGCCCCAGCATTTT.